A single sample is the source of the 30 T cell receptor beta chains below, sequenced in a study of cytomegalovirus exposure and HLA in healthy donors. The method was immunoSEQ multiplex PCR; TCRdb's version includes in-frame clones alone and lacks a portion of them. The table includes over 200,000 clones, around nine tenths detected once. The sequenced material came from PBMCs. These receptors all come from a woman aged 18-35 years in good health and CMV-seropositive.

V is TRBV29-1 and J is TRBJ2-1; TRBD1 matches 9 bases. Germline V CDR1 and CDR2: SQVTM, ANQGSEA. V was pared by 0 bases and J by 2 bases, with 2 bases of the junction left unmatched. The CDR3 totals 15 residues. This CDR3 is CSVEERTGAYNEQFF. For the CDR3, the DNA is TGCAGCGTTGAAGAGCGGACAGGGGCCTACAATGAGCAGTTCTTC.

The rearrangement uses TRBV30 and TRBJ2-1; D is perhaps TRBD2 (6 bases). The CDR3 has 13 residues. Per the germline V gene, CDR1 is GTSNPN and CDR2 is SVGIG (reference sequence). V lost 5 bases and J 9 bases, leaving 17 bases between the germline ends. CDR3 sequence: CAWGVGRIGEQFF. The CDR3 region has the DNA TGTGCCTGGGGGGTGGGGAGGATCGGTGAGCAGTTCTTC.

The chain employs TRBV28 and TRBJ2-6; D is possibly TRBD2 (6 bases). The germline CDR1 and CDR2 sequences are MDHEN and SYDVKM. V lost 4 bases and J lost 0, with 13 bases in between. This CDR3 contains 17 residues. The CDR3 loop is CASSSGTFSSGANVLTF. CDR3 DNA: TGTGCCAGCAGTTCCGGGACTTTCAGCTCTGGGGCCAACGTCCTGACTTTC.

The chain employs TRBV5-1 and TRBJ2-3; weak D call: TRBD2 (5 bases). The CDR3 contains 15 residues. V was shortened by 4 bases and J by 0 bases, with 12 bases between the two germline ends. Germline values: CDR1 SGHRS, CDR2 YFSETQ. DNA for the CDR3: TGCGCCAGCAGCCGGACTGCCTCTAGCACAGATACGCAGTATTTT. This translates into CASSRTASSTDTQYF.

The chain joins TRBV5-1 to TRBJ1-1; the D gene is possibly TRBD1 (6 bases). The germline V gene encodes CDR1 SGHRS and CDR2 YFSETQ. CDR3 length: 14 amino acids. Trimming removed 3 bases at V and 4 bases at J, with 13 bases between. CDR3 in DNA: TGCGCCAGCAGCTCGGACAGTGCAAGCACTGAAGCTTTCTTT. As protein: CASSSDSASTEAFF.

This clone has a handful of counts. The chain recombines TRBV7-9 with TRBJ2-4, with D unresolved. This CDR3 is built from 14 residues. V shed 5 bases and J shed 3 bases, with 11 bases lying between them. Germline CDR1 reads SEHNR; CDR2 reads FQNEAQ (reference sequence). CDR3 DNA sequence: TGTGCCAGCAGCCGCGGTAGGATCAAAAACATTCAGTACTTC. Its protein product is CASSRGRIKNIQYF.

The chain is built from TRBV9 and TRBJ2-1; 7 nucleotides align to TRBD2. The CDR3 length is 14 residues. The J segment lost 3 bases and the V segment lost 7 bases, leaving 7 bases of the junction unmatched. Germline V gene data show CDR1 as SGDLS and CDR2 as YYNGEE. CDR3 in DNA: TGTGCCAGCGGGGGAGGGTTAAGCTACAATGAGCAGTTCTTC. It translates to CASGGGLSYNEQFF.

The chain uses TRBV7-4 and TRBJ1-5, with TRBD1 matching over 8 bases. J was trimmed by 4 bases and V by 8 bases; bases with no gene match: 7. This CDR3 spans 14 amino acids. From germline, CDR1 is SGHVT and CDR2 SQSDAQ. The CDR3: CASPGQGANQPQHF. CDR3 bases: TGTGCCAGCCCAGGCCAGGGGGCAAATCAGCCCCAGCATTTT.

Turning to this clone: This specimen includes other DNA sequences encoding the same CDR3. The gene calls are TRBV27 and TRBJ2-7; D perhaps matches TRBD2 (6 bases). The CDR3 spans 13 residues. Trimming shortened V by 2 bases and J by 4 bases, and 9 bases separated the two germline ends. Looked up from germline, CDR1 is MNHEY and CDR2 is SMNVEV (reference sequence). The CDR3 is CASSLAGTYEQYF. For the CDR3, the DNA is TGTGCCAGCAGTTTAGCGGGGACTTACGAGCAGTACTTC.

The chain joins TRBV4-1 to TRBJ2-7, with D perhaps TRBD1 (5 bases). Germline CDR1 and CDR2: MGHRA and YSYEKL. The V and J ends lost 0 bases and 3 bases respectively, with 9 bases between them. The CDR3 consists of 14 residues. CDR3 sequence (DNA): TGCGCCAGCAGCCAAGACAGGGATCTCTACGAGCAGTACTTC. Protein: CASSQDRDLYEQYF.

This chain connects TRBV2 to TRBJ2-5; TRBD1 matches at 8 bases. Trimming took 5 bases from V and 2 from J; bases not matched to a gene: 7. Germline lookup yields CDR1 SNHLY and CDR2 FYNNEI. There are 15 residues in the CDR3. This CDR3 is CASSPLRDRQETQYF. CDR3 DNA: TGTGCCAGCAGTCCTCTCCGGGACAGGCAAGAGACCCAGTACTTC.

The chain employs TRBV28 and TRBJ2-7; weak D call: TRBD2 (6 bases). The V end lost 5 bases, the J end lost 6 bases, and 23 bases lay between the germline ends. Germline values: CDR1 MDHEN, CDR2 SYDVKM. This CDR3 region has 16 residues. The CDR3 is CASSAPGTVKEGEQYF. CDR3 in DNA: TGTGCCAGCAGTGCCCCCGGAACCGTGAAGGAGGGCGAGCAGTACTTC.

The chain is built from TRBV6-1 and TRBJ2-7; the match to TRBD1 covers 9 bases. V lost 8 bases to trimming and J lost 2 bases; unmatched junction nucleotides: 7. There are 14 residues in the CDR3. CDR1 and CDR2 (germline): MNHNS, SASEGT. CDR3 residues: CASPAGTGTYEQYF. The CDR3 coding sequence is TGTGCCAGCCCCGCCGGGACAGGGACCTACGAGCAGTACTTC.

This clone was observed once. As DNA, the CDR3 is TGTGCCAGCAGTCCGCGACAGGCCCCCTCCTACGAGCAGTACTTC. Its translation is CASSPRQAPSYEQYF. V gene TRBV27 combines with J gene TRBJ2-7; tentative D call: TRBD1 (6 bases). Germline V gene sequence: CDR1 MNHEY, CDR2 SMNVEV (reference sequence). Deletions cut 5 bases from V and 0 bases from J, with 14 bases between. The CDR3 totals 15 residues.

This sequence joins TRBV29-1 and TRBJ1-4, with 8 bases fitting TRBD1. The V segment lost 2 bases and the J segment 0 bases; nucleotides outside the gene matches: 5. The germline V gene has CDR1 SQVTM and CDR2 ANQGSEA. CDR3 length: 16 residues. CDR3 nucleotides: TGCAGCGTTGAATTTGGCAGGGGGCCAACTAATGAAAAACTGTTTTTT. Its protein product is CSVEFGRGPTNEKLFF.

This clone came up a few times. The genes are TRBV5-1 and TRBJ1-1, with TRBD1 matching over 7 bases. CDR1 SGHRS and CDR2 YFSETQ come from the germline V gene. Losses at the gene ends were 0 bases for V and 5 bases for J; bases not matched to a gene: 4. This CDR3 contains 14 residues. The CDR3 DNA reads TGCGCCAGCAGCTTGGAGGGCAGGGGGACTGAAGCTTTCTTT. It encodes CASSLEGRGTEAFF.

This rearrangement joins TRBV27 to TRBJ2-7; TRBD1 matches at 8 bases. CDR1 is MNHEY, CDR2 SMNVEV, per germline (reference sequence). The CDR3 is made up of 17 amino acids. The ends lost 6 bases at V and 3 bases at J; junction bases unmatched: 16. The CDR3 DNA follows: TGTGCCAGCAGAGGCGATGGACTGACAGGGGATTACTACGAGCAGTACTTC. Protein product: CASRGDGLTGDYYEQYF.

The rearrangement joins TRBV10-1 to TRBJ2-7; D may be TRBD2 (6 bases). V lost 10 bases to trimming and J lost 0 bases, with 10 bases between them. CDR1 is WNHNN and CDR2 is SYGVQD in the germline V gene (reference sequence). The CDR3 is made up of 12 amino acids. This CDR3 is CATGDFSYEQYF. DNA for the CDR3: TGCGCCACGGGGGACTTCTCCTACGAGCAGTACTTC.

The chain joins TRBV19 to TRBJ1-1, with D maybe TRBD1 (5 bases). The CDR3 covers 13 residues. Germline-derived CDR1 and CDR2 are LNHDA and SQIVND (reference sequence). Deletions cut 4 bases from V and 4 bases from J, with 10 bases between. For the CDR3, the DNA is TGTGCCAGTAGTACGGGCGGGGGCACTGAAGCTTTCTTT. Translation gives CASSTGGGTEAFF.

The chain uses TRBV18 and TRBJ2-1, with 9 nucleotides matching TRBD1. The V gene end was trimmed by 3 bases and the J gene end by 5 bases; junction bases not matched to a gene: 5. The CDR3 consists of 15 residues. CDR1 and CDR2 from the germline V gene are KGHSH and LQKENI. The CDR3 sequence: CASSPPRTGDNEQFF. For the CDR3, the DNA is TGTGCCAGCTCACCCCCCAGGACAGGGGACAATGAGCAGTTCTTC. The whole variable domain, filled in from reference TRBV18 and TRBJ2-1, reads NAGVMQNPRHLVRRRGQEARLRCSPMKGHSHVYWYRQLPEEGLKFMVYLQKENIIDESGMPKERFSAEFPKEGPSILRIQQVVRGDSAAYFCASSPPRTGDNEQFFGPGTRLTVL.

The genes are TRBV18 and TRBJ2-2; D is undetermined. Per germline, CDR1 KGHSH and CDR2 LQKENI. Trimming shortened V by 0 bases and J by 6 bases, and 14 bases separated the two germline ends. The CDR3 extends over 16 amino acids. The CDR3 loop reads CASSPPTIAISGELFF. In DNA, the CDR3 is TGTGCCAGCTCACCACCCACAATAGCCATATCCGGGGAGCTGTTTTTT.

The chain is built from TRBV5-1 and TRBJ1-1; D perhaps matches TRBD1 (5 bases). CDR3 length: 15 residues. The V gene lost 4 bases and the J gene lost 1 base, with 14 bases spanning the gap. The germline V gene encodes CDR1 SGHRS and CDR2 YFSETQ. In DNA form, the CDR3 reads TGCGCCAGCAGCCCACCGGGACTGGGGAACACTGAAGCTTTCTTT. It is translated as CASSPPGLGNTEAFF.

J is TRBJ1-5 and V is TRBV28; tentatively, D is TRBD1 (6 bases). This CDR3 comprises 14 residues. Germline V gene data show CDR1 as MDHEN and CDR2 as SYDVKM. V lost 5 bases and J lost 7, with 15 bases in between. CDR3 in amino acids: CASSLRGFVQPQHF. The CDR3, as DNA: TGTGCCAGCAGTCTCAGGGGATTCGTACAGCCCCAGCATTTT.

The chain links TRBV7-3 to TRBJ2-7, with 11 bases aligning to TRBD2. The V and J ends lost 0 bases and 2 bases, in that order; junction bases with no gene match: 0. The CDR3 contains 15 residues. Germline V gene lookup returns CDR1 SGHTA and CDR2 FQGTGA. The CDR3 here is CASSLTSGRAYEQYF. CDR3 in DNA: TGTGCCAGCAGCTTAACTAGCGGGAGGGCCTACGAGCAGTACTTC.

The chain employs TRBV2 and TRBJ1-1; TRBD1 matches 10 bases. The CDR3 consists of 14 residues. With 5 bases clipped from V and 6 bases from J, the junction kept 6 bases outside the gene matches. The germline V gene encodes CDR1 SNHLY and CDR2 FYNNEI. The CDR3 DNA sequence: TGTGCCAGCAGTCGGGACAGGGGAAACGCTGAAGCTTTCTTT. Its protein product is CASSRDRGNAEAFF.

This rearrangement joins TRBV5-1 to TRBJ2-1; 10 bases match TRBD2. The CDR3 loop spans 15 amino acids. Germline trimming cut 1 base from V and 8 bases from J; bases unmatched to any gene: 6. CDR1 and CDR2 from the germline V gene are SGHRS and YFSETQ. Here the CDR3 DNA reads TGCGCCAGCAGCTTGATGAGCGGGAGGGCTGATGAGCAGTTCTTC. It codes for CASSLMSGRADEQFF.

The gene calls are TRBV27 and TRBJ2-1, with 9 bases aligning to TRBD1. Trimming cost V 0 bases and J 3 bases; bases outside gene matches: 9. Germline lookup yields CDR1 MNHEY and CDR2 SMNVEV (reference sequence). There are 18 residues in the CDR3. The CDR3 DNA reads as TGTGCCAGCAGTTTATCTCGGGATCGGGACAGGGTCTACAATGAGCAGTTCTTC. Amino acids: CASSLSRDRDRVYNEQFF.

V usage is TRBV27 and J usage is TRBJ2-3; TRBD1 matches at 11 bases. Germline assignment: CDR1 MNHEY and CDR2 SMNVEV (reference sequence). There are 21 residues in the CDR3. V dropped 10 bases and J dropped 7; count of bases not matched to a gene: 31. DNA for the CDR3: TGTGCCAACTTGGTTGGATGTAGGACAGGGGGCCGGGGAGGGGCCCAATATACGCAGTATTTT. It yields the protein CANLVGCRTGGRGGAQYTQYF.

The V gene is TRBV7-9, the J gene TRBJ2-1, with 10 positions matching TRBD2. The trim removed 4 bases at V and 8 bases at J, leaving 17 bases unmatched. CDR3 length: 18 amino acids. From germline, CDR1 is SEHNR and CDR2 FQNEAQ (reference sequence). CDR3 in DNA: TGTGCCAGCAGCTCCCTCATTTGGCTAGCGGGAGAGGAGGATGAGCAGTTCTTC. It specifies CASSSLIWLAGEEDEQFF.

The V gene is TRBV19, the J gene TRBJ1-1, with D possibly matching TRBD1 (6 bases). The CDR3 totals 13 residues. Germline-derived CDR1 and CDR2 are LNHDA and SQIVND (reference sequence). V was pared by 6 bases and J by 7 bases, with 15 bases between. The CDR3: CASSQTGFGEAFF. CDR3 nucleotides: TGTGCCAGTAGCCAGACAGGATTCGGTGAAGCTTTCTTT.